Each of the 18 T cell receptor beta chains below was sequenced from the same sample in a study of blood T cell repertoires in COVID-19. Clones were sequenced by immunoSEQ multiplex PCR, and TCRdb holds only the in-frame ones, with some missing. The sample lists a few hundred thousand clones; 80% to 85% were seen once. The sample was peripheral blood. The receptor set was obtained from a man aged 30 to 45 with active or convalescent COVID-19.

V gene TRBV7-8 combines with J gene TRBJ2-7, with TRBD1 identical over 9 bases. This CDR3 is 17 amino acids long. CDR1 SGHVS and CDR2 FQNEAQ come from the germline V gene. V shed 1 base and J 2 bases; nucleotides not matched to a gene: 9. The CDR3 region is CASSLGGQGYFPYEQYF. In DNA, the CDR3 is TGTGCCAGCAGCTTAGGGGGACAGGGTTACTTTCCCTACGAGCAGTACTTC.

The rearrangement links TRBV5-1 to TRBJ2-2; 9 bases match TRBD1. The V and J ends lost 5 bases and 8 bases, in that order; junction bases with no gene match: 7. Germline V gene lookup returns CDR1 SGHRS and CDR2 YFSETQ. The CDR3 totals 14 residues. CDR3 DNA: TGCGCCAGCAGACCCGACAGGGGGTCAGGGGAGCTGTTTTTT. Translating it yields CASRPDRGSGELFF.

The chain combines TRBV28 with TRBJ2-3, with TRBD2 matching over 12 bases. In germline, CDR1 is MDHEN, CDR2 SYDVKM. The CDR3 runs 16 residues. The trim removed 2 bases at V and 6 bases at J, leaving 6 bases unmatched. The CDR3 sequence is CASSLGRTSGRDTQYF. Here the CDR3 DNA reads TGTGCCAGCAGTTTAGGCAGAACTAGCGGGAGGGATACGCAGTATTTT. The complete variable domain, with remaining parts taken from reference TRBV28 and TRBJ2-3, reads DVKVTQSSRYLVKRTGEKVFLECVQDMDHENMFWYRQDPGLGLRLIYFSYDVKMKEKGDIPEGYSVSREKKERFSLILESASTNQTSMYLCASSLGRTSGRDTQYFGPGTRLTVL.

The chain employs TRBV7-2 and TRBJ2-7; 7 bases agree with TRBD1. CDR1 is SGHTA and CDR2 is FQGNSA in the germline V gene. V gave up 8 bases and J gave up 2 bases; unmatched junction bases: 9. This CDR3 is 14 amino acids long. CDR3 region: CASVRQQGPYEQYF. CDR3 DNA: TGTGCCAGCGTCCGACAACAGGGGCCCTACGAGCAGTACTTC.

The chain has TRBV4-3 and TRBJ2-5; 15 nucleotides agree with TRBD2. The germline CDR1 and CDR2 sequences are LGHNA and YSLEER. CDR3 size: 17 residues. J lost 3 bases, V lost 1 base, and 3 bases had no gene match. The DNA of the CDR3 is TGCGCCAGCAGCCAAGTGGGGACTAGCGGGAGGAAAGAGACCCAGTACTTC. Protein: CASSQVGTSGRKETQYF.

The chain links TRBV6-5 to TRBJ2-3, with no clear D. V was clipped by 6 bases and J by 4 bases, with 14 bases between them. CDR1 is MNHEY, CDR2 SVGAGI, per germline. CDR3 size: 14 residues. CDR3 bases: TGTGCCAGCAGCCAACCCCCTACGGCAGATACGCAGTATTTT. Encoded protein: CASSQPPTADTQYF.

Details on this clone: This may be a read error, as it is one base from a much larger clone. At the DNA level, this CDR3 is encoded by other sequences in the same sample as well. The chain recombines TRBV18 with TRBJ2-5; possibly TRBD2 for D (6 bases). V lost 3 bases and J lost 3, with 8 bases in between. Germline V gives CDR1 KGHSH, CDR2 LQKENI. The length of the CDR3 is 13 residues. The CDR3 reads CASSPGLKETQYF. CDR3 DNA sequence: TGTGCCAGCTCACCGGGACTTAAAGAGACCCAGTACTTC.

This chain links TRBV6-5 with TRBJ1-3; unclear D gene. The CDR3 is 14 amino acids. Germline assignment: CDR1 MNHEY and CDR2 SVGAGI. V was shortened by 6 bases and J by 0 bases, with 9 bases between the two germline ends. CDR3 amino acids: CASRLDYSGNTIYF. The CDR3 nucleotides are TGTGCCAGCAGACTCGATTACTCTGGAAACACCATATATTTT.

The chain has TRBV3-1 (or the pseudogene TRBV3-2) and TRBJ2-5, with TRBD2 matching over 8 bases. The V and J ends lost 4 bases and 5 bases, in that order; junction bases with no gene match: 12. The CDR3 sequence is 16 residues long. CDR1 is LGHDT and CDR2 is YNNKEL in the germline V gene (reference sequence). In DNA form, the CDR3 reads TGTGCCAGCAGCCCAGTCACAAGCGGGGGTTTTGAGACCCAGTACTTC. Translation gives CASSPVTSGGFETQYF.

As DNA, the CDR3 is TGTGCCAGCAGCTTGGAGCCTCAAACCGAAGAGACCCAGTACTTC. It yields the protein CASSLEPQTEETQYF. The chain links TRBV5-6 to TRBJ2-5, with D uncertain. Germline V gene sequence: CDR1 SGHDT, CDR2 YYEEEE. CDR3 length: 15 amino acids. The V end was cut by 0 bases, the J end by 3 bases, with 12 bases between.

The chain uses TRBV6-6 and TRBJ1-2; 8 nucleotides match TRBD1. With 5 bases clipped from V and 10 bases from J, the junction kept 12 bases outside the gene matches. This CDR3 contains 14 residues. Germline-derived CDR1 and CDR2 are MNHNY and SVGAGI (reference sequence). CDR3 amino acids: CASSAQGAGNVYTF. CDR3 in DNA: TGTGCCAGCAGTGCCCAGGGGGCAGGGAACGTCTACACCTTC.

There are a few counts of this clone. The V gene is TRBV6-5, the J gene TRBJ2-7; the D gene is possibly TRBD1 (5 bases). V was shortened by 0 bases and J by 12 bases, with 12 bases between the two germline ends. The CDR3 length is 12 residues. The germline gives CDR1 MNHEY, CDR2 SVGAGI. The CDR3 is CASSYSGREWYF. The CDR3, as DNA: TGTGCCAGCAGTTACTCGGGGCGAGAATGGTACTTC.

This clone was detected a few times. V gene TRBV4-3 combines with J gene TRBJ1-5, with 8 bases fitting TRBD1. The ends lost 1 base at V and 5 bases at J; junction bases unmatched: 4. Looked up from germline, CDR1 is LGHNA and CDR2 is YSLEER. The CDR3 runs 15 residues. As DNA, the CDR3 is TGCGCCAGCAGCCAAGCATTGACAGGGGATCAGCCCCAGCATTTT. Its protein product is CASSQALTGDQPQHF.

V usage is TRBV12-3 or TRBV12-4 and J usage is TRBJ2-7; D unclear. The CDR3 extends over 11 amino acids. V was cut by 6 bases and J by 3 bases, with 6 bases left in between. This chain's CDR3 is CASSSLYEQYF. For the CDR3, the DNA is TGTGCCAGCAGCTCACTCTACGAGCAGTACTTC.

This clone was counted between two and nine times. The rearrangement uses TRBV4-2 and TRBJ2-2, with 7 bases aligning to TRBD1. V shed 4 bases, J shed 0 bases, and the junction held 8 bases outside the gene matches. CDR1 is LGHNA, CDR2 YNFKEQ, per germline. The CDR3 covers 17 residues. CDR3 bases: TGTGCCAGCAGCCTAGGATCCGGGACAGCGAACACCGGGGAGCTGTTTTTT. Its translation: CASSLGSGTANTGELFF.

V is TRBV9 and J is TRBJ1-3; unclear D gene. Looked up from germline, CDR1 is SGDLS and CDR2 is YYNGEE. Trimming removed 0 bases at V and 0 bases at J, with 7 bases between. The CDR3 loop spans 15 amino acids. The CDR3 DNA reads as TGTGCCAGCAGCGTAGACACAAACTCTGGAAACACCATATATTTT. Its translation: CASSVDTNSGNTIYF.

The V call is TRBV5-4, the J call TRBJ1-4; D is unresolved. V was pared by 0 bases and J by 4 bases, with 7 bases between. The CDR3 runs 14 residues. In germline, CDR1 is SGHNT, CDR2 YYREEE (reference sequence). For the CDR3, the DNA is TGTGCCAGCAGCTTGGAGGGAGGTAATGAAAAACTGTTTTTT. Protein sequence: CASSLEGGNEKLFF.

This sequence joins TRBV18 and TRBJ2-2; 9 nucleotides agree with TRBD1. V gave up 5 bases and J gave up 4 bases; unmatched junction bases: 5. CDR1 is KGHSH and CDR2 is LQKENI in the germline V gene. The CDR3 is 15 amino acids. CDR3 bases: TGTGCCAGCTCATCGGGACAGGGCGGCACCGGGGAGCTGTTTTTT. Translation: CASSSGQGGTGELFF.